This T cell receptor beta chain was profiled in a study of cytomegalovirus exposure and HLA in healthy donors (dated by TCRdb to between 2016 and 2019). For the study in its entirety: According to a later analysis, the 120 or so validation repertoires were produced on the same platform as the approximately 610 repertoires of the first cohort. The study aimed to test whether signatures of past pathogen exposure could be identified by cataloging public T cell receptors. Besides the first cohort of hundreds of subjects, a separate validation cohort made up of 95 to 150 different subjects was used. The study combined high-throughput TCR immunosequencing, statistical association of individual TCRs with disease status, and machine learning to predict cytomegalovirus infection status. General conclusions and limits of the study: All 120 or so repertoires were used to score co-occurrence in the validation cohort in a later analysis, because that analysis had no HLA typing for the cohort. Most TCR sequences were observed very rarely across donors, whereas some public TCRs were present in many individuals. Subsequent analysis determined that TCRs grouped into clusters in the first cohort also showed a tendency toward co-occurrence across the 90 to 150 validation repertoires, and 94% of cluster scores exceeded 0. In the study, about 150 TCR beta chains were listed as associated with cytomegalovirus. Three of the identified cytomegalovirus-associated TCR beta chains were confirmed in vitro to be specific for cytomegalovirus antigens. The authors suggested that the approach could potentially be generalized to other disease states and immunological phenotypes. In both the original and validation cohorts, the classifier was reported to diagnose cytomegalovirus status with high specificity and sensitivity.

Points on this clone: It lacks a known antigen. The input lacks base qualities; no much larger clone sits a single base away.

Library construction relied on the immunoSEQ multiplex PCR assay. The paper's processing steps were these. A statistical classification framework was developed to diagnose cytomegalovirus status using the catalog of TCR beta chain sequences. TCRdb took this table from immuneACCESS and kept in-frame rearrangements with V and J called. Such tables lack part of the clones; where checked against another copy, unresolved V genes explain under half of the gap, and the rest is unexplained. D and trimming come from the DNA, and the V and J calls and clone size come from that table. The sample data list about 360,000 clones, and approximately 90% of these were observed just once. The ten largest clones add up to around 0.8% of the sample. The CDR3 starts with the cysteine, ends with the phenylalanine, and has 14 residues. Kept here is only the CDR3 DNA, which spans 42 bases and is read in frame from base 1. CDR1 and CDR2 are drawn from the germline V gene (reference sequence): SGHNT, YYREEE. Clipping removes 3 bases from V and 5 bases from J, with 5 as the unmatched junction base count.

The donors belonged to the validation cohort of about 120 subjects, which was separate from the roughly 700-subject first cohort. The material sequenced was PBMCs. The rearrangement joined TRBV5-4 to TRBJ1-2; 9 of the junction bases match TRBD1. The TCR sequence derives from a woman aged 18-29 years in good health and CMV-seronegative. This receptor has the CDR3 CASSSQGAQYGYTF. The DNA sequence is as follows: TGTGCCAGCAGCTCACAGGGGGCGCAATATGGCTACACCTTC.